A single sample is the source of the 14 T cell receptor beta chains below, sequenced in a study of neurological immune-mediated disorders. TCRdb re-analysed the 5' RACE reads in MiXCR, keeping a single row per CDR3 protein. The data contain 30,000 or so distinct CDR3 sequences, 9.5% to 15% of them singletons. The sample comprised PBMCs. These receptors came from a man in his 60s in good health.

This clonotype was seen just once. Possible read error: a much larger clone is one base away. V and J are TRBV12-3 or TRBV12-4 and TRBJ2-7; TRBD1 is a possible D gene (6 bases). This CDR3 has 17 residues. Trimming stripped 2 bases from V and 8 bases from J, with 25 bases between. The CDR3 DNA reads as TGTGCCAGCAGTTTACGGCCGCTACAGGGCCGGATTTACAAGCAGTACTTC. It yields the protein CASSLRPLQGRIYKQYF.

The sample holds many counts of this clonotype. The chain employs TRBV6-2 or TRBV6-3 and TRBJ2-7; the D is unclear. Looked up from germline, CDR1 is MNHEY and CDR2 is SVGEGT. This CDR3 comprises 11 residues. The V end lost 0 bases, the J end lost 6 bases, and 3 bases lay between the germline ends. The CDR3 here is CASSYSVEQYF. The CDR3 nucleotides are TGTGCCAGCAGTTACTCAGTCGAGCAGTACTTC.

This clonotype was observed many times. The gene calls are TRBV29-1 and TRBJ2-7; possible D gene TRBD1, 5 bases. This CDR3 region has 14 residues. CDR1 is SQVTM, CDR2 ANQGSEA, per germline. Deletions cut 2 bases from V and 3 bases from J, with 14 bases between. As DNA, the CDR3 is TGCAGCGTTGAAATATTCAGACAGAACTACGAGCAGTACTTC. Amino acids: CSVEIFRQNYEQYF.

This clonotype appeared many times. The rearrangement links TRBV28 to TRBJ2-7, with D perhaps TRBD2 (7 bases). V was trimmed by 8 bases and J by 4 bases, leaving 18 bases between them. The CDR3 loop spans 14 amino acids. Looked up from germline, CDR1 is MDHEN and CDR2 is SYDVKM. This CDR3 is CASGTEAGAYEQYF. In DNA form, the CDR3 reads TGTGCCAGCGGTACGGAGGCGGGGGCTTACGAGCAGTACTTC. The whole variable domain, remainder taken from reference TRBV28 and TRBJ2-7, is DVKVTQSSRYLVKRTGEKVFLECVQDMDHENMFWYRQDPGLGLRLIYFSYDVKMKEKGDIPEGYSVSREKKERFSLILESASTNQTSMYLCASGTEAGAYEQYFGPGTRLTVT.

The chain employs TRBV4-1 and TRBJ1-6; D uncertain. The V gene's germline CDR1 is MGHRA and CDR2 YSYEKL. Trimming removed 4 bases at V and 0 bases at J, with 13 bases between. The CDR3 contains 17 residues. The CDR3 region is CASSLSRESSYNSPLHF. CDR3 nucleotide sequence: TGCGCCAGCAGCCTAAGTCGGGAGAGCTCCTATAATTCACCCCTCCACTTT.

This clonotype was counted at least ten times. J is TRBJ2-2 and V is TRBV29-1; TRBD1 matches 9 bases. Germline CDR1 reads SQVTM; CDR2 reads ANQGSEA. J was trimmed by 5 bases and V by 5 bases; bases with no gene match: 6. This CDR3 contains 14 residues. The CDR3 region has the DNA TGCAGCGTTACAGGGGGCGCGATGACCGGGGAGCTGTTTTTT. Translation: CSVTGGAMTGELFF.

The chain recombines TRBV20-1 with TRBJ2-5, with a possible D match to TRBD2 (6 bases). The V end was cut by 6 bases, the J end by 4 bases, with 27 bases between. CDR1 and CDR2 (germline): DFQATT, SNEGSKA (reference sequence). The CDR3 is 17 residues long. The CDR3 is CSASRGGAPLSPETQYF. CDR3 nucleotides: TGCAGTGCCTCCCGGGGAGGCGCTCCCCTATCCCCAGAGACCCAGTACTTC.

This clonotype was seen ten or more times. The V call is TRBV24-1, the J call TRBJ2-3; 9 bases agree with TRBD1. This CDR3 is 16 amino acids long. V was clipped by 2 bases and J by 2 bases; unmatched bases: 4. Germline loops: CDR1 KGHDR, CDR2 SFDVKD. The CDR3 DNA reads as TGTGCCACCAGTGATTGGGGACAGGGACCCACAGATACGCAGTATTTT. It is translated as CATSDWGQGPTDTQYF.

This clonotype showed up many times. The chain combines TRBV9 with TRBJ2-3, with 8 bases fitting TRBD1. The J segment lost 2 bases and the V segment lost 6 bases, leaving 5 bases of the junction unmatched. Germline lookup yields CDR1 SGDLS and CDR2 YYNGEE. The CDR3 length is 14 residues. The CDR3 region is CASNGQGLTDTQYF. The CDR3 region has the DNA TGTGCCAGCAACGGACAGGGACTCACAGATACGCAGTATTTT.

This clonotype was recorded at least ten times. This chain connects TRBV20-1 to TRBJ2-2, with 8 positions matching TRBD2. The CDR3 is made up of 14 amino acids. The junction had 3 bases not matched to a gene; V was cut back by 5 bases and J by 1 base. Germline-derived CDR1 and CDR2 are DFQATT and SNEGSKA (reference sequence). This CDR3 is CSAAGGQNTGELFF. CDR3 DNA sequence: TGCAGTGCTGCGGGAGGACAGAACACCGGGGAGCTGTTTTTT.

This clonotype showed up many times. The CDR3 DNA sequence: TGCGCCAGCAGCTTGATGCCGGCCTCGGGGGAGCAGTACTTC. Its translation is CASSLMPASGEQYF. V usage is TRBV5-1 and J usage is TRBJ2-7; TRBD2 might be the D (5 bases). The germline V gene encodes CDR1 SGHRS and CDR2 YFSETQ. The CDR3 has 14 amino acids. With 1 base removed from V and 7 bases from J, the gap between germline ends came to 15 bases.

This clonotype showed up many times. V usage is TRBV20-1 and J usage is TRBJ2-7; TRBD1 matches at 8 bases. The CDR3 extends over 14 amino acids. Germline CDR1 is DFQATT and CDR2 is SNEGSKA (reference sequence). The V and J ends lost 5 bases and 3 bases, in that order; junction bases with no gene match: 9. In DNA form, the CDR3 reads TGCAGTGCTGACGAACCAGGGGGCCACTACGAGCAGTACTTC. Its protein product is CSADEPGGHYEQYF.

The table lists this clonotype with many counts. The chain has TRBV2 and TRBJ1-5; 10 bases align to TRBD1. The CDR3 spans 15 residues. J gave up 5 bases and V 6 bases, and 7 bases lay outside the gene matches. Looked up from germline, CDR1 is SNHLY and CDR2 is FYNNEI. CDR3 region: CASSPGTGDYQPQHF. CDR3 bases: TGTGCCAGCAGCCCTGGGACAGGGGATTATCAGCCCCAGCATTTT.

This clonotype was recorded many times. The chain links TRBV5-6 to TRBJ2-7; D is ambiguous. This CDR3 has 13 residues. The germline gives CDR1 SGHDT, CDR2 YYEEEE. The V end lost 0 bases, the J end lost 3 bases, and 7 bases lay between the germline ends. The CDR3 DNA follows: TGTGCCAGCAGCTTGGGACACCTCTACGAGCAGTACTTC. Protein sequence: CASSLGHLYEQYF.